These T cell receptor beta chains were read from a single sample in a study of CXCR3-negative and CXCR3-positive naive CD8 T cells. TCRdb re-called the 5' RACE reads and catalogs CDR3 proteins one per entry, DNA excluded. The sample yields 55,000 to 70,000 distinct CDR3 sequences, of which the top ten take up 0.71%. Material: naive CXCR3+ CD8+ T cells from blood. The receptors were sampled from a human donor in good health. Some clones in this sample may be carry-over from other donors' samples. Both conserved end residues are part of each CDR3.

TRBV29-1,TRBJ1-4,CSVEEGAYGEKLFF
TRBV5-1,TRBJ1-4,CASTDTLNEKLFF
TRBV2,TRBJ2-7,CASSEARGTYYEQYF
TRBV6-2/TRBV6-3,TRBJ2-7,CASSYAGQISYEQYF
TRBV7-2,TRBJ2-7,CASSSRQGKAYEQYF
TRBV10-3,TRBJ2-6,CAISAKDRDSGANVLTF
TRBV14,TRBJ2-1,CASSHPPTSGGVYEQFF
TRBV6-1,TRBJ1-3,CASSEGQISGNTIYF
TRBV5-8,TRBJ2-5,CASSLDMDFETQYF
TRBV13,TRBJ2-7,CASSLTGEIYEQYF
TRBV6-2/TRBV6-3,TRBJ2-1,CASSYGGTPVNEQFF
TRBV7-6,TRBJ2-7,CASSIHDGGYEQYF
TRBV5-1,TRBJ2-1,CASWAGDFGSYNEQFF
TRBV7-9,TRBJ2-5,CASSLNRGRQETQYF
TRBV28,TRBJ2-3,CASSFRGLGDTQYF
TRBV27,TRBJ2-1,CASSITGPSYKEQFF
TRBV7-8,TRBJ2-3,CASSLKDGGPTDTQYF
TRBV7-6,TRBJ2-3,CASSSDPVRTDTQYF
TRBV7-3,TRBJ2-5,CASSLWDRGEETQYF
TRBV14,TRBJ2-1,CASSQWDRENNEQFF
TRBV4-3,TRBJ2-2,CASSQDAPGGPGELFF
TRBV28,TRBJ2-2,CASSLRTGRVTGELFF
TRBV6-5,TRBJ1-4,CASGSSEKLFF
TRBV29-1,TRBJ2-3,CSVYQAGTLTDTQYF
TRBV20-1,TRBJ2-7,CSAKDRGGSYEQYF
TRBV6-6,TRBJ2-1,CASTWVPSGGDMEQFF
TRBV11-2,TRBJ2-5,CASSLNSRLYQETQYF
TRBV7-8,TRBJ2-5,CASSRLAGEAETQYF
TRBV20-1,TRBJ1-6,CSARIGRDNSPLHF
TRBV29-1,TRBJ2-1,CSVGGIYNEQFF
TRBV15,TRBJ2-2,CATSTETGNTGELFF
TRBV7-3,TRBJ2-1,CASSLGWASGPYNEQFF
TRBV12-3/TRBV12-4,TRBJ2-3,CASSAALRDRGGDTQYF
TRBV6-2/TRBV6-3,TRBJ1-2,CAGSSSGNPRINYGYTF
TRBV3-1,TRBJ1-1,CASSPPGGGKDTEAFF
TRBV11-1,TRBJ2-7,CASSPYRTGIVEQYF
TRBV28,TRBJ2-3,CASSSPDRGWTDTQYF
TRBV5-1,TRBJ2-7,CASSLSASDGPSFSYEQYF
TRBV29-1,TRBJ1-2,CSALDRHSRNYGYTF
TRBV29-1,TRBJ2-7,CSVEGGYSEDEQYF
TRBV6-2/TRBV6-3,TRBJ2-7,CASSPARATYEQYF
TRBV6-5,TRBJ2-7,CASSPRGSGPYEQYF